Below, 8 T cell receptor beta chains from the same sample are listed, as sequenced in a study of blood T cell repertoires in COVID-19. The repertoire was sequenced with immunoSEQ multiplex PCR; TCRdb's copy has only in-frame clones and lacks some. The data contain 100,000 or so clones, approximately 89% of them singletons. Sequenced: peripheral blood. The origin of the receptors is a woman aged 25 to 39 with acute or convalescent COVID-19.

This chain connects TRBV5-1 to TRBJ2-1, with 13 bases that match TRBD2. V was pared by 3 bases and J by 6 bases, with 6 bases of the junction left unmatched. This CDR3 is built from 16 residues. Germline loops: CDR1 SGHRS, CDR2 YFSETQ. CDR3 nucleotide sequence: TGCGCCAGCAGCTCATCGACTAGCGGGGGGTTCAATGAGCAGTTCTTC. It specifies CASSSSTSGGFNEQFF.

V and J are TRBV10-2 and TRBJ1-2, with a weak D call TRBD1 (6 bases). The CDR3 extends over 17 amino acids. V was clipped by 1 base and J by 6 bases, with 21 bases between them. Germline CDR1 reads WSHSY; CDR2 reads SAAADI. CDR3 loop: CASSEFGTPSGEHGYTF. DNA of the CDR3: TGCGCCAGCAGTGAGTTTGGGACACCCTCCGGGGAACATGGCTACACCTTC.

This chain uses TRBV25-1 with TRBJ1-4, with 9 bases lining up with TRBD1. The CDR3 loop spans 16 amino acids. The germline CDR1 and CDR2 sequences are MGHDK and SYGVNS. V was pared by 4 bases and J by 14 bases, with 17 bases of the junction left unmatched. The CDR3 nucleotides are TGTGCCAGCAGTGGAACGTCCGGGACAGGGCCCCCCGGGCTGTTTTTT. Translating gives CASSGTSGTGPPGLFF.

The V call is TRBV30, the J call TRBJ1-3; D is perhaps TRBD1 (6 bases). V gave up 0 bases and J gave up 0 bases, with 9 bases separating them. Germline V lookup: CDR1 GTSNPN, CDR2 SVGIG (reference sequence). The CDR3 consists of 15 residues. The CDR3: CAWSVLGGSGNTIYF. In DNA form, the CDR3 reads TGTGCCTGGAGTGTATTAGGGGGCTCTGGAAACACCATATATTTT.

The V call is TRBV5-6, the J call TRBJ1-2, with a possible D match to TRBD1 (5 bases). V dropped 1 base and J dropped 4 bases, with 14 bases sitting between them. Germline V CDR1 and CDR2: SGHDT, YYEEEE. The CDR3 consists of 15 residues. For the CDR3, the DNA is TGTGCCAGCAGCTTGAATGACAGAGAGATCTATGGCTACACCTTC. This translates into CASSLNDREIYGYTF.

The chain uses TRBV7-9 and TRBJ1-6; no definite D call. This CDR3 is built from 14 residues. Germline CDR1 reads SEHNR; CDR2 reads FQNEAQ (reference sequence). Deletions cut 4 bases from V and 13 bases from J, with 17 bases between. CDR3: CASSSAAVLTPLHF. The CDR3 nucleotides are TGTGCCAGCAGCTCGGCAGCGGTATTGACCCCCCTCCACTTT.

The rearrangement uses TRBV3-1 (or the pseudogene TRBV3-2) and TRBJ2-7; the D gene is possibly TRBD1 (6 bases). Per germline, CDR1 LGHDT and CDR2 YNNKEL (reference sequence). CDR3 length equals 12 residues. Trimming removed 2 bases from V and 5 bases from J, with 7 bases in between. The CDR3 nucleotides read TGTGCCAGCAGCCAAAGGGACAACGAGCAGTACTTC. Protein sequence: CASSQRDNEQYF.

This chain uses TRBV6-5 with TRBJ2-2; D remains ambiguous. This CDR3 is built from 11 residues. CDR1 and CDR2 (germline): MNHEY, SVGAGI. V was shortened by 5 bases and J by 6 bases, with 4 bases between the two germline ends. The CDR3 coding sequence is TGTGCCAGCAGTCGGGCCGGGGAGCTGTTTTTT. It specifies CASSRAGELFF.